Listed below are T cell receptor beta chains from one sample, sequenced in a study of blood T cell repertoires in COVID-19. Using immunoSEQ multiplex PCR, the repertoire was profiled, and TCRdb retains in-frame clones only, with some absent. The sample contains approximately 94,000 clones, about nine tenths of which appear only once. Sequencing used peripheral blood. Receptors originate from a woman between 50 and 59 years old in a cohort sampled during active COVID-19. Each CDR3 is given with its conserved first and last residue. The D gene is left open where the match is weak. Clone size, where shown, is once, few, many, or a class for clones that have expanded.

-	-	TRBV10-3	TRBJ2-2	TGTGCCATCAGAGGGACAACCCCGAACACCGGGGAGCTGTTTTTT	CAIRGTTPNTGELFF
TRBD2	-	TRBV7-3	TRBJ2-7	TGTGCCAGCAGCAAAACCGGGACTAGCAGTATCTACGAGCAGTACTTC	CASSKTGTSSIYEQYF
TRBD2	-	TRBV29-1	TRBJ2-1	TGCAGCGCCGGGACTAGCGGGAGTGTAGGGTTCTTC	CSAGTSGSVGFF
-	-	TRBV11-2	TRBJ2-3	TGTGCCAGCAGCTTTGGAGGGGTGACAGATACGCAGTATTTT	CASSFGGVTDTQYF
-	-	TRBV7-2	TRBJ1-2	TGTGCCAGCAGCTTAAGGGACCCAGGGAGGAATGGCTACACCTTC	CASSLRDPGRNGYTF
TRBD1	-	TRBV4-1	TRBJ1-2	TGCGCCAGCAGCCCCACAGGGGGGATCGATGGCTACACCTTC	CASSPTGGIDGYTF
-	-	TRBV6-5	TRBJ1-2	TGTGCCAGCACCAGGGGCTATGGCTACACCTTC	CASTRGYGYTF
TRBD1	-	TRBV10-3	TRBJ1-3	TGTGCCATCGATTCTGACAGGGGCAACACCATATATTTT	CAIDSDRGNTIYF
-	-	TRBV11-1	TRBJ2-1	TGTGCCAGCAGCTTAGCGCACCGGGACAATGAGCAGTTCTTC	CASSLAHRDNEQFF
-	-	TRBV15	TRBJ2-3	TGTGCCACCAGCAGAGGCGGACAAGGGCCGATTAGCACAGATACGCAGTATTTT	CATSRGGQGPISTDTQYF
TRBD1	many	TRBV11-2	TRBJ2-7	TGTGCCAGCAGCATGAGACAGGGTATCGCCTACGAGCAGTACTTC	CASSMRQGIAYEQYF
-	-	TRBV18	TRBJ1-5	TGTGCCAGCTCAACGGGGACTTGGGGAAGCAATCAGCCCCAGCATTTT	CASSTGTWGSNQPQHF
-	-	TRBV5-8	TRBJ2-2	TGTGCCAGCAGCTTGCCAGGGATCCACACCGGGGAGCTGTTTTTT	CASSLPGIHTGELFF
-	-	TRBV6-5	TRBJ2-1	TGTGCCAGCAGGACAGGGACTCCCTACAATGAGCAGTTCTTC	CASRTGTPYNEQFF
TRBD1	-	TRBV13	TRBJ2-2	TGTGCCAGCAGCCCGACAGGGGCTCGAGCCGGGGAGCTGTTTTTT	CASSPTGARAGELFF
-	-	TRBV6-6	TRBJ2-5	TGTGCCAGCAGTTTCGGCAGGCAAGAGACCCAGTACTTC	CASSFGRQETQYF
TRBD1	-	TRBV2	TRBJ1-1	TGTGCCAGCAGTTTGGACAGGGGGCCGGGGGAAGCTTTCTTT	CASSLDRGPGEAFF